The 3 T cell receptor beta chains reported below all come from one sample, sequenced in a study of T cells after yellow fever vaccination. TCRdb independently ran MiXCR on the 5' RACE reads; one entry per CDR3 protein. The repertoire includes approximately 93,000 distinct CDR3 sequences, 4.5% to 6% of them detected once, and just over 40% sits in the top ten. The input for sequencing was CD8+ T cells sorted from PBMCs, taken 10 days after the yellow fever booster vaccination. These receptors were obtained from a man younger than 35 who received the YFV17D yellow fever vaccine.

The rearrangement links TRBV19 to TRBJ1-5, with a weak D call TRBD1 (5 bases). This CDR3 has 17 residues. The V end lost 1 base, the J end lost 0 bases, and 13 bases lay between the germline ends. Per germline, CDR1 LNHDA and CDR2 SQIVND (reference sequence). Here the CDR3 reads CASSIARGADSNQPQHF. DNA of the CDR3: TGTGCCAGTAGTATAGCTAGAGGGGCGGATAGCAATCAGCCCCAGCATTTT.

A few counts support this clonotype. The J gene is TRBJ1-1, the V gene TRBV5-1; D is ambiguous. This CDR3 region has 14 residues. Per the germline V gene, CDR1 is SGHRS and CDR2 is YFSETQ. V shed 5 bases and J shed 3 bases, with 14 bases lying between them. The CDR3 DNA is TGCGCCAGCAGTCCTGCGGGAGGGTACACTGAAGCTTTCTTT. This sequence encodes CASSPAGGYTEAFF.

This clonotype was picked up a small number of times. V gene TRBV6-1 combines with J gene TRBJ2-1; D call uncertain. The CDR3 runs to 12 residues. In germline, CDR1 is MNHNS, CDR2 SASEGT. V was trimmed by 2 bases and J by 7 bases, leaving 6 bases between them. The CDR3 loop is CASSEPGNEQFF. DNA for the CDR3: TGTGCCAGCAGTGAACCAGGTAATGAGCAGTTCTTC.